This TCR beta chain was obtained from a study of shared clonotypes between healthy human individuals. Study-level background: A couple of women and a few men aged 18 to 49 made up the donors.

This CDR3 comprises 15 residues. The V and J ends lost 1 base and 1 base respectively, with 11 bases between them. Germline loops: CDR1 SGDLS, CDR2 YYNGEE. Sequencing was at deep level. For every subset, genomic DNA was evenly distributed across several immunoSEQ plates. The protocol was immunoSEQ multiplex PCR, while the TCRdb copy is restricted to in-frame clones and leaves out a portion. Of 2 million to 2.5 million clones listed, more than 90% are singletons. Regarding the study as a whole: In four donors, about 5% of naive CD4 clonotypes appeared in common.

As for this clone: Its antigen is not identified.

This TCR derives from a man between 18 and 29 years old in good health. This chain connects TRBV9 to TRBJ1-1; possible D gene TRBD1, 6 bases. Input material: naive CD4+ T cells sorted from blood. Subset noted: CD45RA+ positively selected. The CDR3 region is CASSVRGAGNTEAFF. CDR3 nucleotide sequence: TGTGCCAGCAGCGTAAGGGGGGCAGGGAACACTGAAGCTTTCTTT.